This TCR beta chain stems from a study of T cell responses to AZD1222 COVID-19 vaccine. Study-wide results and limits: The peak T cell response came first, and repertoires were sampled only after it. Targeting of unmutated variant regions was reportedly seen in nearly half of spike-specific TCRs. Vaccination with two AZD1222 doses was followed by a rise in Spike-specific TCR breadth and depth. Recipients of AZD1222 seropositive at baseline numbered only 6 or 7.

This CDR3 has 16 amino acids. Between the trimmed V and J ends, which lost 3 bases and 2 bases, there was a span of 16 bases. Germline values: CDR1 MGHRA, CDR2 YSYEKL. Sequenced by immunoSEQ multiplex PCR; TCRdb stores in-frame clones only, minus some. The sample lists about 150,000 clones; about 86% were seen once. As concerns this clone: The antigen is undetermined.

V and J are TRBV4-1 and TRBJ1-2, with no clear D. The material sequenced was peripheral blood, taken 28 days after the second AZD1222 dose. The clonotype was recovered from an adult who received the AZD1222 COVID-19 vaccine. In DNA form, the CDR3 reads TGCGCCAGCAGCCAGACGCCCATCTACCAAAACTATGGCTACACCTTC. It is translated as CASSQTPIYQNYGYTF.